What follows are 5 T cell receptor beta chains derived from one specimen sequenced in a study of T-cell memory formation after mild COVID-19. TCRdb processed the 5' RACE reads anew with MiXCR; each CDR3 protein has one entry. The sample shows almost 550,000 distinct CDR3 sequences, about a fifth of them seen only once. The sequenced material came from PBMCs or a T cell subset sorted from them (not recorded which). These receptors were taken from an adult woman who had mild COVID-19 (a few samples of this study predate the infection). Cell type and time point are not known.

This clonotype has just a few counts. CDR3 nucleotide sequence: TGCAGCGTTGACTCTAGCGGGGGGGCCTATGAGCAGTTCTTC. Its protein product is CSVDSSGGAYEQFF. This sequence joins TRBV29-1 and TRBJ2-1; the match to TRBD2 covers 12 bases. V lost 3 bases and J lost 8; bases outside the gene matches: 5. CDR1 is SQVTM, CDR2 ANQGSEA, per germline. The length of the CDR3 is 14 residues.

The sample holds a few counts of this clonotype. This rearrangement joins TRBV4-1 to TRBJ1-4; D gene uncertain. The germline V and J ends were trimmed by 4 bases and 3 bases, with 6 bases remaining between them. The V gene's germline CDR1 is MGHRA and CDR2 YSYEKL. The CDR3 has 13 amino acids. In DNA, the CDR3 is TGCGCCAGCAGCCCTGCGGCTAATGAAAAACTGTTTTTT. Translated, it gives CASSPAANEKLFF.

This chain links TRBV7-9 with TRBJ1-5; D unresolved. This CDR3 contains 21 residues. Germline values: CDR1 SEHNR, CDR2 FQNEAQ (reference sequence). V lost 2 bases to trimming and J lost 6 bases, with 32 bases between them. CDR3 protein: CASSLMTLVSDPDLRCQPQHF. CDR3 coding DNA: TGTGCCAGCAGCTTAATGACATTGGTCTCGGACCCAGACCTCCGATGTCAGCCCCAGCATTTT.

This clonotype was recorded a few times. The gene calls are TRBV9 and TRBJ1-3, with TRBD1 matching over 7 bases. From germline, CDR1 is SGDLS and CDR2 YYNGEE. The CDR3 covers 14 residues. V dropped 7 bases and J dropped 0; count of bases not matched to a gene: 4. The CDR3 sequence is CASADRNSGNTIYF. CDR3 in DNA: TGTGCCAGCGCGGACAGGAACTCTGGAAACACCATATATTTT.

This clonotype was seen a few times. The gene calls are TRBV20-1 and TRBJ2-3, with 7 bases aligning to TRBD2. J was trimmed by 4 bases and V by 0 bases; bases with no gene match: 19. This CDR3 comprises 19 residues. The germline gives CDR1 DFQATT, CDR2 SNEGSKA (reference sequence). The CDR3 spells CSARDIGRGVATVSDTQYF. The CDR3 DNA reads TGCAGTGCTAGAGATATTGGGAGGGGAGTAGCGACGGTATCAGATACGCAGTATTTT.